The 21 T cell receptor beta chains given below trace back to one sample, sequenced in a study of regulatory T cells in long-lasting Graves disease. Investigators prepared the TCR beta libraries by applying iRepertoire HTBI primers and Arm-PCR of CDR3 regions. TCRdb redid the calling of the multiplex PCR reads with MiXCR, one entry per CDR3 protein. The sample holds 550,000 to 650,000 distinct CDR3 sequences, roughly 16% seen once. Time point indicated: newly diagnosed GD, antithyroid drugs for less than 3 months. PBMCs were the source of the RNA used for TCR sequencing. The same specimen was also included in a second study, on T cells in Graves' hyperthyroidism and ophthalmopathy.

The specimen was peripheral blood mononuclear cells (PBMCs), collected at new diagnosis, from a patient treated with antithyroid drugs. The origin of the receptors is a young man with Graves disease.

V is TRBV6-1 and J is TRBJ2-7; 8 bases map to TRBD2. The trim removed 3 bases at V and 5 bases at J, leaving 6 bases unmatched. CDR1 MNHNS and CDR2 SASEGT come from the germline V gene. This CDR3 has 14 amino acids. Written as DNA, the CDR3 is TGTGCCAGCAGTGATGGACTAGCCGCCGACGAGCAGTACTTC. This gives the protein CASSDGLAADEQYF.

In its sample, this clonotype was seen many times. The chain combines TRBV29-1 with TRBJ2-3; D is possibly TRBD1 or TRBD2 (6 bases each). The germline gives CDR1 SQVTM, CDR2 ANQGSEA. V was pared by 6 bases and J by 4 bases, with 26 bases between. The CDR3 totals 17 residues. The CDR3 spells CSVPASGASAVADTQYF. DNA of the CDR3: TGCAGCGTCCCGGCTTCAGGGGCTAGCGCGGTAGCAGATACGCAGTATTTT.

This clonotype was detected many times. The rearrangement joins TRBV29-1 to TRBJ2-7; possible D gene TRBD1, 5 bases. The V end lost 2 bases, the J end lost 0 bases, and 8 bases lay between the germline ends. The CDR3 extends over 13 amino acids. Per the germline V gene, CDR1 is SQVTM and CDR2 is ANQGSEA. The CDR3 here is CSVETGSSYEQYF. The DNA for the CDR3 is TGCAGCGTTGAAACAGGAAGCTCCTACGAGCAGTACTTC.

The rearrangement links TRBV5-1 to TRBJ2-7; D possibly corresponds to TRBD2 (5 bases). CDR1 and CDR2 (germline): SGHRS, YFSETQ. Trimming cost V 2 bases and J 2 bases, with 14 bases left between them. The CDR3 length is 15 residues. This CDR3 is CASSFLSGTTYEQYF. The DNA for the CDR3 is TGCGCCAGCAGCTTCCTCAGCGGAACAACCTACGAGCAGTACTTC.

The chain joins TRBV5-1 to TRBJ2-5; 9 bases are shared with TRBD1. The J segment lost 5 bases and the V segment lost 4 bases, leaving 6 bases of the junction unmatched. The CDR3 sequence is 14 residues long. CDR1 SGHRS and CDR2 YFSETQ come from the germline V gene. The CDR3 protein is CASSVQGAQETQYF. CDR3 DNA: TGCGCCAGCAGCGTACAGGGGGCTCAGGAGACCCAGTACTTC.

With regard to this clonotype: This could be a read error, since a much larger clone is one nucleotide away. V and J are TRBV28 and TRBJ2-7; tentatively, D is TRBD1 or TRBD2 (5 bases each). Germline V gene sequence: CDR1 MDHEN, CDR2 SYDVKM. The CDR3 has 15 residues. Trimming shortened V by 2 bases and J by 3 bases, and 14 bases separated the two germline ends. The CDR3 nucleotides are TGTGCCAGCAGTTTAGAGGGCAGGGTAGTCTACGAGCAGTACTTC. This codes for CASSLEGRVVYEQYF.

This chain joins TRBV6-1 and TRBJ1-1; tentatively, D is TRBD1 (5 bases). The CDR3 consists of 13 residues. The germline CDR1 and CDR2 sequences are MNHNS and SASEGT. V was clipped by 6 bases and J by 2 bases, with 10 bases between them. In DNA form, the CDR3 reads TGTGCCAGCAGGAGGGGTGGTAACACTGAAGCTTTCTTT. This sequence encodes CASRRGGNTEAFF.

The table lists this clonotype with a few counts. The chain combines TRBV18 with TRBJ2-3; 8 nucleotides line up with TRBD2. This CDR3 comprises 15 residues. The ends lost 4 bases at V and 2 bases at J; junction bases unmatched: 5. Germline loops: CDR1 KGHSH, CDR2 LQKENI. CDR3: CASSLTSGYTDTQYF. The DNA for the CDR3 is TGTGCCAGCTCACTCACTAGCGGCTACACAGATACGCAGTATTTT.

As concerns this clonotype: One base away lies a much larger clone, so this may be a sequencing read error. V usage is TRBV30 and J usage is TRBJ1-2; D is possibly TRBD1 (5 bases). The germline V and J ends were trimmed by 2 bases and 4 bases, with 14 bases remaining between them. The CDR3 is 14 residues long. In germline, CDR1 is GTSNPN, CDR2 SVGIG (reference sequence). The CDR3 nucleotides read TGTGCCTGGAGTCATCGGGGGAGCGGCTATGGCTACACCTTC. This encodes CAWSHRGSGYGYTF.

In this sample, this clonotype turned up many times. V gene TRBV2 combines with J gene TRBJ1-1; D perhaps matches TRBD1 (5 bases). The V gene's germline CDR1 is SNHLY and CDR2 FYNNEI. The V end lost 7 bases, the J end lost 1 base, and 13 bases lay between the germline ends. This CDR3 has 14 amino acids. The CDR3 loop reads CASTKEGWNTEAFF. The CDR3 DNA is TGTGCCAGCACCAAGGAGGGGTGGAACACTGAAGCTTTCTTT.

The V call is TRBV3-1, the J call TRBJ2-7; 11 bases line up with TRBD2. The V gene end was trimmed by 4 bases and the J gene end by 1 base; junction bases not matched to a gene: 6. The germline CDR1 and CDR2 sequences are LGHDT and YNNKEL (reference sequence). The CDR3 has 16 residues. This chain's CDR3 is CASSPRGTSGSYEQYF. The CDR3 region has the DNA TGTGCCAGCAGCCCTCGCGGGACTAGCGGTTCCTACGAGCAGTACTTC.

This clonotype has ten or more counts. The rearrangement links TRBV2 to TRBJ2-1; TRBD1 aligns across 10 bases. From germline, CDR1 is SNHLY and CDR2 FYNNEI. Trimming at V came to 5 bases and at J to 0 bases, leaving 1 base not matched to a gene. This CDR3 comprises 15 residues. This CDR3 is CASSRDRGSYNEQFF. In DNA, the CDR3 is TGTGCCAGCAGTCGGGACAGGGGCTCCTACAATGAGCAGTTCTTC.

This chain connects TRBV9 to TRBJ1-1; D gene ambiguous. In germline, CDR1 is SGDLS, CDR2 YYNGEE. The CDR3 has 16 residues. V gave up 4 bases and J gave up 0 bases, with 16 bases separating them. CDR3 sequence reads: CASSPGRSGMNTEAFF. The DNA of the CDR3 is TGTGCCAGCAGCCCTGGGCGTTCGGGAATGAACACTGAAGCTTTCTTT.

With respect to this clonotype: This sequence may be a read error, since a much larger clone differs from it by one base. The chain is built from TRBV11-2 and TRBJ2-5; possible D gene TRBD1, 6 bases. This CDR3 has 15 amino acids. V lost 6 bases to trimming and J lost 5 bases, with 19 bases between them. CDR1 is SGHAT and CDR2 is FQNNGV in the germline V gene. Here the CDR3 reads CASSRTGLGAETQYF. The DNA for the CDR3 is TGTGCCAGCAGTCGTACAGGGTTGGGTGCGGAGACCCAGTACTTC.

This clonotype was found many times. The chain links TRBV5-1 to TRBJ2-2; unclear D gene. There are 12 residues in the CDR3. Between the trimmed V and J ends, which lost 4 bases and 4 bases, there was a span of 5 bases. CDR1 is SGHRS and CDR2 is YFSETQ in the germline V gene. CDR3 in amino acids: CASSVVTGELFF. CDR3 nucleotide sequence: TGCGCCAGCAGCGTCGTCACCGGGGAGCTGTTTTTT.

In its sample, this clonotype was seen a few times. The V gene is TRBV2, the J gene TRBJ2-7, with a weak D call TRBD1 (6 bases). CDR1 and CDR2 from the germline V gene are SNHLY and FYNNEI. V lost 5 bases and J lost 7, with 21 bases in between. The length of the CDR3 is 15 residues. DNA for the CDR3: TGTGCCAGCAGTATCGACCGCCGAGACAGGTCGGAGCAGTACTTC. Translation gives CASSIDRRDRSEQYF.

The sample holds one count of this clonotype. The V call is TRBV9, the J call TRBJ1-2; TRBD1 matches 8 bases. Trimming removed 1 base from V and 3 bases from J; junction bases left unmatched: 8. The germline gives CDR1 SGDLS, CDR2 YYNGEE. The CDR3 is 16 residues long. CDR3 bases: TGTGCCAGCAGCGTACCTCGACAGGGGAAAGACTATGGCTACACCTTC. It specifies CASSVPRQGKDYGYTF.

This clonotype was counted between two and nine times. The chain couples TRBV6-1 to TRBJ1-1, with TRBD1 matching over 7 bases. Germline CDR1 is MNHNS and CDR2 is SASEGT. The CDR3 covers 14 residues. V trimming: 3 bases; J trimming: 9 bases; junction bases outside the gene matches: 10. DNA of the CDR3: TGTGCCAGCAGTGACCCCCTCTCAGGGGGGAAAGCTTTCTTT. Encoded protein: CASSDPLSGGKAFF.

The table lists this clonotype with a few counts. The chain recombines TRBV20-1 with TRBJ2-3, with D hard to call. CDR3 length: 14 residues. The V end lost 7 bases, the J end lost 0 bases, and 14 bases lay between the germline ends. CDR1 is DFQATT and CDR2 is SNEGSKA in the germline V gene (reference sequence). DNA for the CDR3: TGCAGTGTCTTTTCGTCAGAAAGCACAGATACGCAGTATTTT. Protein product: CSVFSSESTDTQYF.

This clonotype was counted a few times. The chain employs TRBV27 and TRBJ2-1; D is possibly TRBD1 (6 bases). Trimming cost V 6 bases and J 6 bases, with 21 bases left between them. Per the germline V gene, CDR1 is MNHEY and CDR2 is SMNVEV (reference sequence). The CDR3 length is 16 residues. CDR3 residues: CASSVHRDIAANEQFF. Here the CDR3 DNA reads TGTGCCAGCAGCGTGCACCGGGACATCGCGGCCAATGAGCAGTTCTTC.

This clonotype has ten or more counts. V and J are TRBV28 and TRBJ2-1, with no clear D. V was pared by 6 bases and J by 0 bases, with 12 bases between. The CDR3 consists of 15 residues. The germline gives CDR1 MDHEN, CDR2 SYDVKM. This CDR3 is CASSYPASSYNEQFF. The CDR3 nucleotides are TGTGCCAGCAGCTACCCGGCGAGCTCCTACAATGAGCAGTTCTTC.